The 21 T cell receptor beta chains reported below all come from one sample, sequenced in a study of a mutant IDH1 vaccine in newly diagnosed glioma. These receptors are not linked to any known antigen. Time point given: week 35, safety follow-up. The investigators gave 300 ug of mutant IDH1 20-mer peptide in each vaccine dose, together with topical imiquimod. Produced via immunoSEQ multiplex PCR; TCRdb's table is partial and in-frame only. The sample lists about 29,000 clones; about 76% were seen once. The source was PBMCs, collected from a glioma patient whose treatment included an IDH1 peptide vaccine. The receptors here all came from a man in his fifties or sixties with glioma.

The chain is built from TRBV7-9 and TRBJ2-7; TRBD1 agrees at 9 bases. CDR1 and CDR2 (germline): SEHNR, FQNEAQ (reference sequence). CDR3 length: 19 residues. The V gene end was trimmed by 1 base and the J gene end by 2 bases; junction bases not matched to a gene: 15. The CDR3 DNA is TGTGCCAGCAGCTTAGGGGGTTTGGGGGACAGGGACCTTACCTACGAGCAGTACTTC. It codes for CASSLGGLGDRDLTYEQYF. The full variable domain, completed using reference TRBV7-9 and TRBJ2-7, is DTGVSQNPRHKITKRGQNVTFRCDPISEHNRLYWYRQTLGQGPEFLTYFQNEAQLEKSRLLSDRFSAERPKGSFSTLEIQRTEQGDSAMYLCASSLGGLGDRDLTYEQYFGPGTRLTVT.

This clone was seen a few times. The rearrangement links TRBV14 to TRBJ2-1, with a tentative D call TRBD2 (6 bases). Between the trimmed V and J ends, which lost 6 bases and 5 bases, there was a span of 8 bases. In germline, CDR1 is SGHDN, CDR2 FVKESK. The length of the CDR3 is 12 residues. The CDR3: CASSRLDNEQFF. CDR3 DNA: TGTGCCAGCAGTCGACTAGACAATGAGCAGTTCTTC.

The chain couples TRBV6-1 to TRBJ2-5; 12 nucleotides match TRBD2. Germline trimming cut 2 bases from V and 4 bases from J; bases unmatched to any gene: 2. Germline-derived CDR1 and CDR2 are MNHNS and SASEGT. CDR3 length: 15 amino acids. As DNA, the CDR3 is TGTGCCAGCAGTGAAACTAGCGGGGGGTTAGAGACCCAGTACTTC. Its translation is CASSETSGGLETQYF.

The rearrangement uses TRBV5-8 and TRBJ2-5; D not resolved. Germline assignment: CDR1 SGHTS and CDR2 YDEGEE. The CDR3 totals 16 residues. The V end lost 4 bases, the J end lost 0 bases, and 16 bases lay between the germline ends. CDR3 sequence: CASSPGSLKNQETQYF. The CDR3 region has the DNA TGTGCCAGCAGCCCGGGCTCCCTGAAGAACCAAGAGACCCAGTACTTC.

The chain uses TRBV14 and TRBJ1-1; D uncertain. V gave up 8 bases and J gave up 1 base, with 14 bases separating them. This CDR3 has 14 residues. Germline V CDR1 and CDR2: SGHDN, FVKESK. The DNA for the CDR3 is TGTGCCAGCTCGGCCCTCCCTGGGAACACTGAAGCTTTCTTT. This encodes CASSALPGNTEAFF. Filled out from reference TRBV14 and TRBJ1-1, the complete variable domain reads EAGVTQFPSHSVIEKGQTVTLRCDPISGHDNLYWYRRVMGKEIKFLLHFVKESKQDESGMPNNRFLAERTGGTYSTLKVQPAELEDSGVYFCASSALPGNTEAFFGQGTRLTVV.

The genes are TRBV6-5 and TRBJ1-1; no clear D gene. The CDR3 is 11 amino acids. V lost 8 bases and J 1 base, leaving 5 bases between the germline ends. Germline CDR1 reads MNHEY; CDR2 reads SVGAGI. Here the CDR3 reads CASFWNTEAFF. CDR3 nucleotide sequence: TGTGCCAGCTTTTGGAACACTGAAGCTTTCTTT.

This clone has a handful of counts. This chain joins TRBV5-1 and TRBJ2-7; 7 bases line up with TRBD1. Trimming cost V 0 bases and J 6 bases; bases outside gene matches: 0. Germline V gene sequence: CDR1 SGHRS, CDR2 YFSETQ. CDR3 size: 12 residues. CDR3 bases: TGCGCCAGCAGCTTGGACAGGGGCGAGCAGTACTTC. This encodes CASSLDRGEQYF.

This clone was counted between two and nine times. The V call is TRBV19, the J call TRBJ2-7, with D uncertain. The V end was cut by 10 bases, the J end by 1 base, with 23 bases between. Per the germline V gene, CDR1 is LNHDA and CDR2 is SQIVND (reference sequence). The CDR3 contains 16 residues. The CDR3 sequence is CATSNPGSERSYEQYF. In nucleotides, the CDR3 is TGTGCCACTTCGAATCCCGGGTCTGAAAGATCCTACGAGCAGTACTTC.

The rearrangement links TRBV5-6 to TRBJ1-2; TRBD1 might be the D (6 bases). V was cut by 6 bases and J by 2 bases, with 14 bases left in between. This CDR3 spans 14 amino acids. CDR1 and CDR2 from the germline V gene are SGHDT and YYEEEE. The CDR3 loop reads CASIALDRNYGYTF. The CDR3 nucleotides read TGTGCCAGCATCGCCCTCGACAGGAACTATGGCTACACCTTC.

V and J are TRBV5-4 and TRBJ2-2; D gene ambiguous. Germline V gene data show CDR1 as SGHNT and CDR2 as YYREEE (reference sequence). The CDR3 runs 13 residues. V dropped 3 bases and J dropped 6 bases, with 9 bases sitting between them. The CDR3 loop is CASSYYESGELFF. The DNA for the CDR3 is TGTGCCAGCAGCTATTATGAGTCCGGGGAGCTGTTTTTT. Complete variable domain (other parts from reference TRBV5-4 and TRBJ2-2): ETGVTQSPTHLIKTRGQQVTLRCSSQSGHNTVSWYQQALGQGPQFIFQYYREEENGRGNFPPRFSGLQFPNYSSELNVNALELDDSALYLCASSYYESGELFFGEGSRLTVL.

The gene calls are TRBV10-3 and TRBJ1-5; D may be TRBD1 (6 bases). The CDR3 consists of 12 residues. Germline CDR1 ENHRY, CDR2 SYGVKD. V shed 10 bases and J shed 8 bases, with 15 bases lying between them. CDR3 in DNA: TGTGCCACTCGGGACATAGGGGAGCCCCAGCATTTT. This codes for CATRDIGEPQHF.

The chain links TRBV2 to TRBJ2-5, with D unresolved. Looked up from germline, CDR1 is SNHLY and CDR2 is FYNNEI. The CDR3 contains 11 residues. Trimming cost V 6 bases and J 1 base, with 3 bases left between them. CDR3 DNA: TGTGCCAGCAGCGTCCAAGAGACCCAGTACTTC. It encodes CASSVQETQYF.

As concerns this clone: The DNA is left out, because the CDR3 cannot be placed on it with certainty; the CDR3 is given as TCRdb lists it. This chain joins TRBV2 and TRBJ2-1; the table calls TRBD2, which could not be checked here. The CDR3 has 15 residues if both end residues are counted. Germline assignment: CDR1 SNHLY and CDR2 FYNNEI. The CDR3 here is CASSVGVATGASGFF.

V gene TRBV7-9 combines with J gene TRBJ1-4, with D perhaps TRBD1 (5 bases). Trimming left V 1 base short and J 8 bases short, with 8 bases between. In germline, CDR1 is SEHNR, CDR2 FQNEAQ (reference sequence). This CDR3 is 13 amino acids long. CDR3 in amino acids: CASSLEGREKLFF. The CDR3 nucleotides are TGTGCCAGCAGCTTAGAGGGGCGCGAAAAACTGTTTTTT.

The chain uses TRBV20-1 and TRBJ1-2, with no clear D. V shed 6 bases and J shed 8 bases, with 10 bases lying between them. Germline CDR1 reads DFQATT; CDR2 reads SNEGSKA (reference sequence). This CDR3 comprises 10 residues. CDR3 bases: TGCAGTGCCCTGGGATTCGGCTACACCTTC. As protein: CSALGFGYTF.

The sample holds a few counts of this clone. This rearrangement joins TRBV7-9 to TRBJ1-1; D is uncertain. The CDR3 covers 11 residues. V lost 5 bases, J lost 4 bases, and 5 bases lay in between. Germline lookup yields CDR1 SEHNR and CDR2 FQNEAQ (reference sequence). This CDR3 reads CASSRVTEAFF. CDR3 nucleotides: TGTGCCAGCAGCCGGGTCACTGAAGCTTTCTTT.

This sequence joins TRBV5-5 and TRBJ2-7; D remains ambiguous. V lost 4 bases, J lost 6 bases, and 8 bases lay in between. Looked up from germline, CDR1 is SGHKS and CDR2 is YYEKEE (reference sequence). This CDR3 has 11 amino acids. The DNA of the CDR3 is TGTGCCAGCAGCAAGGGCTCCGAGCAGTACTTC. Residues: CASSKGSEQYF.

In DNA form, the CDR3 reads TGTGCCAGCAGCTCCCCCCTGGCAGGGAAATCAGCTGGCTACACCTTC. This codes for CASSSPLAGKSAGYTF. The chain carries TRBV7-6 and TRBJ1-2; TRBD1 might be the D (5 bases). The CDR3 sequence is 16 residues long. Germline assignment: CDR1 SGHVS and CDR2 FNYEAQ. Trimming pared 4 bases from V and 7 bases from J, leaving 22 bases between. The full variable domain, rest sourced from reference TRBV7-6 and TRBJ1-2, is GAGVSQSPRYKVTKRGQDVALRCDPISGHVSLYWYRQALGQGPEFLTYFNYEAQQDKSGLPNDRFSAERPEGSISTLTIQRTEQRDSAMYRCASSSPLAGKSAGYTFGSGTRLTVV.

This clone occurred a few times. The J gene is TRBJ1-1, the V gene TRBV7-9; D is unclear. This CDR3 is 14 amino acids long. V lost 5 bases, J lost 4 bases, and 14 bases lay in between. The germline gives CDR1 SEHNR, CDR2 FQNEAQ (reference sequence). DNA for the CDR3: TGTGCCAGCAGCCAAGACGTAGGGCGCACTGAAGCTTTCTTT. Protein product: CASSQDVGRTEAFF.

This clone counts as medium-sized. The chain uses TRBV6-1 and TRBJ1-1; no firm D call. The germline gives CDR1 MNHNS, CDR2 SASEGT. V was clipped by 1 base and J by 2 bases, with 8 bases between them. The CDR3 runs 14 residues. The chain's CDR3 is CASSEGGGNTEAFF. CDR3 sequence (DNA): TGTGCCAGCAGTGAAGGGGGTGGTAACACTGAAGCTTTCTTT.

The rearrangement uses TRBV29-1 and TRBJ2-3; TRBD1 is a possible D gene (6 bases). The length of the CDR3 is 12 residues. Trimming removed 6 bases from V and 3 bases from J, with 10 bases in between. Germline-derived CDR1 and CDR2 are SQVTM and ANQGSEA. CDR3 residues: CSVLQGTDTQYF. CDR3 DNA: TGCAGCGTCCTCCAGGGGACAGATACGCAGTATTTT.